This T cell receptor beta chain was sequenced during a study of cytomegalovirus exposure and HLA in healthy donors. Only one count was recorded for this clone. Its antigen is unidentified. At one boundary the junction diverges from the germline segment, which might be a read error. There are 18 residues in the CDR3. Looked up from germline, CDR1 is SEHNR and CDR2 is FQNEAQ (reference sequence). Study outcomes and limitations: What was likely a sequencing artifact was a cluster of highly shared sequence variants.

Use of 60 Vbeta and 13 Jbeta primers characterized the PCR. The table came from immunoSEQ multiplex PCR; TCRdb's copy has only in-frame clones and leaves some out. This sample has about 180,000 clones, with around 76% found just once. Input material: PBMCs. The receptor's source is a man between 40 and 49 years old in good health and CMV-seronegative. The chain has TRBV7-9 and TRBJ2-3; 10 bases are shared with TRBD2. The DNA of the CDR3 is TGTTCCAGCAGCCCCAAACCCAGACTAGCGGGCCGCACAGATACGCAGTATTTT. Translated, it gives CSSSPKPRLAGRTDTQYF.